These T cell receptor beta chains were read from a single sample in a study of cytomegalovirus exposure and HLA in healthy donors. Profiling relied on immunoSEQ multiplex PCR, and the TCRdb table lists in-frame clones only, not all of them. The table has fewer than 200,000 clones, around 78% seen once. Material for sequencing was PBMCs. The source of these receptors is a female donor in good health and CMV-seronegative. Both conserved end residues are part of each CDR3. Fields, in order: D gene, clone size, V gene, CDR3 length, J gene, CDR3 protein, CDR3 DNA. The D gene is left open where the match is weak. Some rows mark clone size as missing; the rest say once, few, many or name a class of expanded clone.

D gene: TRBD1
clone size: NA
V gene: TRBV7-2
CDR3 length: 17
J gene: TRBJ1-2
CDR3 protein: CASSSDGTGGWNYGYTF
CDR3 DNA: TGTGCCAGCAGCTCCGATGGGACAGGGGGCTGGAACTATGGCTACACCTTC

D gene: TRBD2
clone size: NA
V gene: TRBV7-8
CDR3 length: 15
J gene: TRBJ2-7
CDR3 protein: CASSFSTSGTSEQYF
CDR3 DNA: TGTGCCAGCAGCTTTTCCACTAGCGGGACCTCCGAGCAGTACTTC

D gene: NA
clone size: once
V gene: TRBV5-8
CDR3 length: 15
J gene: TRBJ2-1
CDR3 protein: CASSPLSSVSNEQFF
CDR3 DNA: TGTGCCAGCAGCCCCCTAAGTAGCGTCAGTAATGAGCAGTTCTTC

D gene: NA
clone size: once
V gene: TRBV4-3
CDR3 length: 17
J gene: TRBJ2-2
CDR3 protein: CASSQDFIDGRAGELFF
CDR3 DNA: TGCGCCAGCAGCCAAGATTTCATCGATGGGAGAGCCGGGGAGCTGTTTTTT

D gene: NA
clone size: NA
V gene: TRBV6-5
CDR3 length: 13
J gene: TRBJ1-4
CDR3 protein: CASYEAKVRKLFF
CDR3 DNA: TGTGCCAGCTACGAGGCCAAGGTTCGAAAACTGTTTTTT

D gene: NA
clone size: NA
V gene: TRBV25-1
CDR3 length: 16
J gene: TRBJ2-7
CDR3 protein: CASSELLGRGTYEQYF
CDR3 DNA: TGTGCCAGCAGTGAATTATTGGGCAGGGGCACCTACGAGCAGTACTTC

D gene: NA
clone size: NA
V gene: TRBV5-1
CDR3 length: 16
J gene: TRBJ2-3
CDR3 protein: CASSLPTGRKTDTQYF
CDR3 DNA: TGCGCCAGCAGCTTACCGACGGGTAGGAAAACAGATACGCAGTATTTT

D gene: TRBD2
clone size: NA
V gene: TRBV4-2
CDR3 length: 18
J gene: TRBJ2-3
CDR3 protein: CASSQDPASGGVGDTQYF
CDR3 DNA: TGTGCCAGCAGCCAAGATCCGGCTAGCGGGGGGGTAGGGGATACGCAGTATTTT

D gene: TRBD2
clone size: NA
V gene: TRBV18
CDR3 length: 16
J gene: TRBJ2-3
CDR3 protein: CASSPFAGGLVDTQYF
CDR3 DNA: TGTGCCAGCTCACCATTTGCGGGAGGGTTAGTGGATACGCAGTATTTT

D gene: TRBD1
clone size: NA
V gene: TRBV28
CDR3 length: 16
J gene: TRBJ2-3
CDR3 protein: CASSSDRASSTDTQYF
CDR3 DNA: TGTGCCAGCAGTTCGGACAGGGCGTCTAGCACAGATACGCAGTATTTT

D gene: NA
clone size: NA
V gene: TRBV18
CDR3 length: 13
J gene: TRBJ2-7
CDR3 protein: CASSPDKSYEQYF
CDR3 DNA: TGTGCCAGCTCACCAGACAAATCCTACGAGCAGTACTTC

D gene: NA
clone size: NA
V gene: TRBV7-2
CDR3 length: 14
J gene: TRBJ2-5
CDR3 protein: CASSQTTGLETQYF
CDR3 DNA: TGTGCCAGCAGCCAAACCACAGGGTTAGAGACCCAGTACTTC

D gene: NA
clone size: NA
V gene: TRBV27
CDR3 length: 19
J gene: TRBJ1-5
CDR3 protein: CASRLLGTGGIRSNQPQHF
CDR3 DNA: TGTGCCAGCAGACTTCTGGGGACTGGGGGTATACGGAGCAATCAGCCCCAGCATTTT

D gene: NA
clone size: NA
V gene: TRBV6-5
CDR3 length: 12
J gene: TRBJ2-2
CDR3 protein: CATQGNTGELFF
CDR3 DNA: TGTGCCACACAGGGGAACACCGGGGAGCTGTTTTTT

D gene: NA
clone size: once
V gene: TRBV19
CDR3 length: 15
J gene: TRBJ2-4
CDR3 protein: CASSPQGGVGNIQYF
CDR3 DNA: TGTGCCAGTAGTCCCCAGGGGGGAGTTGGTAACATTCAGTACTTC

D gene: NA
clone size: once
V gene: TRBV5-1
CDR3 length: 15
J gene: TRBJ1-4
CDR3 protein: CASRERPEANEKLFF
CDR3 DNA: TGCGCCAGCAGGGAACGTCCCGAGGCTAATGAAAAACTGTTTTTT